This T cell receptor (beta chain) was identified during a study of regulatory T cells in long-lasting Graves disease. This clonotype was observed a few times. Antigen: not known. Indicated time point: persistent/refractory GD, antithyroid drugs over 5 years with positive TRAb. The TCR library was made from RNA that had been extracted from PBMCs in TRIzol. Patients all came to the study from an endocrinology department in Xi'an, China. According to the study, TCR beta libraries were built with iRepertoire HTBI primers and CDR3-region Arm-PCR. Via MiXCR, TCRdb re-called the multiplex PCR reads, giving one row per CDR3 protein. The data contain a few hundred thousand distinct CDR3 sequences, more than 20% of them seen just once; the ten biggest clones take up around three fifths. The CDR3 spans 14 residues. The junction had 7 bases not matched to a gene; V was cut back by 5 bases and J by 3 bases. Germline V gene data show CDR1 as MDHEN and CDR2 as SYDVKM.

Study outcomes and limitations: TCR diversity was lower in persistent Graves' patients (versus newly diagnosed ones). Between persistent patients, a few thousand public clonotypes were shared, exceeding the 900 to 1,000 shared between new patients.

This TCR came from a female donor with Graves disease. Sample: peripheral blood mononuclear cells (PBMCs), taken when the disease was refractory, from a patient treated with antithyroid drugs. The V and J genes are TRBV28 and TRBJ2-7, with 7 bases lining up with TRBD1. CDR3 loop: CASSSPGQNYEQYF. As DNA, the CDR3 is TGTGCCAGCAGTAGCCCGGGACAGAACTACGAGCAGTACTTC.